The rows below give T cell receptor beta chains drawn from one sample of a study of blood T cell repertoires in COVID-19. Data came from immunoSEQ multiplex PCR; TCRdb stores just in-frame clones and leaves some out. Counted here are roughly 110,000 clones, around four fifths occurring once; the ten biggest clones make up 4.3%. The source material was peripheral blood. Receptors were obtained from an older man with acute or convalescent COVID-19. Each CDR3 is given with its conserved first and last residue. A D gene is named only where the DNA matches it firmly. Clone size, where shown, is once, few, many, or a class for clones that have expanded.

j_gene	abundance	d_gene	v_gene	CDR3nt	CDR3aa
TRBJ2-1	-	-	TRBV19	TGTGCCAGTAGTCGACAGAGCTCCTACAATGAGCAGTTCTTC	CASSRQSSYNEQFF
TRBJ1-1	-	-	TRBV7-9	TGTGCCAGCAGCTTACCCGGACAGCTGACCACTGAAGCTTTCTTT	CASSLPGQLTTEAFF
TRBJ2-7	-	TRBD1	TRBV28	TGTGCCAGCAGTTTTATCGGGACAGGGGACTACGAGCAGTACTTC	CASSFIGTGDYEQYF
TRBJ2-7	-	TRBD2	TRBV5-4	TGTGCCAGCAGCGAGGGACTAGCGGGGGGGCCCACCTACGAGCAGTACTTC	CASSEGLAGGPTYEQYF
TRBJ1-1	once	TRBD1	TRBV6-1	TGTGCCAGCAGTGACCCGAGACAGGGCACTGAAGCTTTCTTT	CASSDPRQGTEAFF
TRBJ1-6	-	TRBD1	TRBV9	TGTGCCAGCAGCGTAGGGACAGGGGGTAATTCACCCCTCCACTTT	CASSVGTGGNSPLHF
TRBJ2-3	-	TRBD2	TRBV9	TGTGCCAGCAGCCTTGGGACTACGGCAGATACGCAGTATTTT	CASSLGTTADTQYF
TRBJ2-1	-	-	TRBV19	TGTGCCAGCTCATCTAAGGGGTTCTACAATGAGCAGTTCTTC	CASSSKGFYNEQFF
TRBJ1-2	-	-	TRBV4-3	TGCGCCAGCAGCCAAGAGGGAGGACTAGTAGCACGTGGCTACACCTTC	CASSQEGGLVARGYTF
TRBJ1-1	-	TRBD1	TRBV5-4	TGTGCCAGCAGCCCTACCCCAGACAGGGAGCCTGAAGCTTTCTTT	CASSPTPDREPEAFF
TRBJ1-6	-	-	TRBV19	TGTGCCTCTAAGGAGAATCCCATTAATTCACCCCTCCACTTT	CASKENPINSPLHF
TRBJ2-7	-	TRBD1	TRBV11-2	TGTGCCAGCAGCCGTACCGGGACAGGGAGCTCCTACGAGCAGTACTTC	CASSRTGTGSSYEQYF
TRBJ2-7	-	-	TRBV5-1	TGCGCCAGCGGGGCAGAGAACTACGAGCAGTACTTC	CASGAENYEQYF
TRBJ1-2	many	TRBD1	TRBV2	TGTGCCAGCAGCCCCGGGACAGATGGCTACACCTTC	CASSPGTDGYTF
TRBJ1-3	-	-	TRBV6-5	TGTGCCAGCAGTTGGACAGTTGGAAACACCATATATTTT	CASSWTVGNTIYF
TRBJ1-1	-	-	TRBV10-2	TGCGCCAGCAGTCTCTCGGGGGACACTGAAGCTTTCTTT	CASSLSGDTEAFF
TRBJ1-5	-	-	TRBV5-4	TGTGCCAGCAGCTTGGGGGGGGCGGGGGGCAATAGCAATCAGCCCCAGCATTTT	CASSLGGAGGNSNQPQHF
TRBJ2-7	-	-	TRBV7-2	TGTGCCAGCACCGAGGCGGCTAGCGCCTCCTACGAGCAGTACTTC	CASTEAASASYEQYF
TRBJ2-7	-	TRBD1	TRBV24-1	TGTGCCACCAGTTTGCAGGGGGCCATGCCCATCTACGAGCAGTACTTC	CATSLQGAMPIYEQYF
TRBJ1-6	-	-	TRBV5-5	TGTGCCAGCGCTCAGGGGTCCTATAATTCACCCCTCCACTTT	CASAQGSYNSPLHF
TRBJ2-7	-	TRBD1	TRBV10-1	TGCGCCAGCAGTGATGGGTACAGGGGATCCTACGAGCAGTACTTC	CASSDGYRGSYEQYF
TRBJ1-1	-	-	TRBV7-9	TGTGCCAGCAGCGAATCTTCTATGAACACTGAAGCTTTCTTT	CASSESSMNTEAFF
TRBJ2-3	-	-	TRBV12-3/TRBV12-4	TGTGCCAGCAGCCTAGCAGCTACGCAGTATTTT	CASSLAATQYF
TRBJ1-5	-	-	TRBV6-5	TGTGCCAGCACCGGCAGGGACAATCAGCCCCAGCATTTT	CASTGRDNQPQHF
TRBJ1-5	-	-	TRBV6-5	TGTGCCAGCAGTTATCAACAGACCAATCAGCCCCAGCATTTT	CASSYQQTNQPQHF
TRBJ1-1	-	-	TRBV15	TGTGCCACCAGCAGAGACCCAACAGGGGAAGCTTTCTTT	CATSRDPTGEAFF
TRBJ2-2	-	TRBD1	TRBV19	TGTGCCAGTAGTGAACAGGGGCGCCGGACCGGGGAGCTGTTTTTT	CASSEQGRRTGELFF
TRBJ1-2	-	TRBD1	TRBV5-1	TGCGCCAGCAGCTTGGGCGGACAGGGGGCCGGCTATGGCTACACCTTC	CASSLGGQGAGYGYTF
TRBJ1-2	-	TRBD1	TRBV18	TGTGCCAGCTCACCGCTGACAGGGCTCGGCGGCTACACCTTC	CASSPLTGLGGYTF
TRBJ2-1	-	TRBD1	TRBV5-1	TGCGCCAGCAGCTTACAACAACAGGGACAGGTTGGCTATGAGCAGTTCTTC	CASSLQQQGQVGYEQFF
TRBJ1-5	-	-	TRBV6-6	TGTGCCAGCAGTTTAGGGGTTCAGCCCCAGCATTTT	CASSLGVQPQHF
TRBJ2-1	-	TRBD1	TRBV6-1	TGTGCCAGCAGTGAAGTCGACAGGGGGGGCTATGAGCAGTTCTTC	CASSEVDRGGYEQFF
TRBJ2-3	-	TRBD2	TRBV7-3	TGTGCCAGCAGCTTAGGGCTAGCGGGGGCAGATACGCAGTATTTT	CASSLGLAGADTQYF
TRBJ1-6	-	-	TRBV18	TGTGCCAGCTCACCCATCGGGGTGAGAGGATCACCCCTCCACTTT	CASSPIGVRGSPLHF
TRBJ1-4	-	TRBD1	TRBV18	TGTGCCAGCTCACCAACCGGGACAGGGGATTTTGCAACTAATGAAAAACTGTTTTTT	CASSPTGTGDFATNEKLFF
TRBJ1-1	-	-	TRBV7-2	TGTGCCAGCAGCGCCCCGGGTGCTGAAGCTTTCTTT	CASSAPGAEAFF
TRBJ1-2	once	-	TRBV19	TGTGCCTCCGGGGGGCGCAACTATGGCTACACCTTC	CASGGRNYGYTF
TRBJ1-1	-	TRBD1	TRBV19	TGTGCCAGTAGTATTACCAGGGGGACTGAAGCTTTCTTT	CASSITRGTEAFF
TRBJ2-2	-	-	TRBV19	TGTGCCAGTAGTATAGATCCGACGACAGGTCTCACCGGGGAGCTGTTTTTT	CASSIDPTTGLTGELFF
TRBJ2-3	-	TRBD2	TRBV5-1	TGCGCCAGCAGCATTCCGGGACTAGGGGATACGCAGTATTTT	CASSIPGLGDTQYF
TRBJ1-5	-	-	TRBV7-2	TGTGCCAGCAGCTTCTCAGGGGTGGGTCAGCCCCAGCATTTT	CASSFSGVGQPQHF
TRBJ1-2	few	-	TRBV7-6	TGTGCCAGCAGCTTAACTGGCGGGACTCTTATTCTGACCTTC	CASSLTGGTLILTF
TRBJ2-7	-	TRBD1	TRBV5-1	TGCGCCAGCAGCCTACAGGGGTGGGACGAGCAGTACTTC	CASSLQGWDEQYF
TRBJ2-2	once	TRBD1	TRBV5-4	TGTGCCAGCAGCCCGGAATCCGGGACAGCCTACACCGGGGAGCTGTTTTTT	CASSPESGTAYTGELFF
TRBJ1-5	-	-	TRBV3-1/TRBV3-2	TGTGCCAGCAGTCAAATGGCAGGGCCAAATCAGCCCCAGCATTTT	CASSQMAGPNQPQHF
TRBJ1-4	-	TRBD1	TRBV12-3/TRBV12-4	TGTGCCAGCAGGGGACAGGTGAATGAAAAACTGTTTTTT	CASRGQVNEKLFF
TRBJ2-7	-	TRBD1	TRBV19	TGTGCCAGTAGTACTTCCGGACAGGGGGCTACCTACGAGCAGTACTTC	CASSTSGQGATYEQYF
TRBJ2-2	-	TRBD1	TRBV27	TGTGCCAGCAGTATCCGACAGGGGGCGCACACCGGGGAGCTGTTTTTT	CASSIRQGAHTGELFF
TRBJ2-3	-	TRBD1	TRBV5-1	TGCGCCAGCAGCCTACGGAATTTGGCAGGGGGTCGGACAGATACGCAGTATTTT	CASSLRNLAGGRTDTQYF
TRBJ2-5	-	-	TRBV3-1/TRBV3-2	TGTGCCAGCAGCCAAGTAACGCCCGAGTCTACCCAGTACTTC	CASSQVTPESTQYF
TRBJ2-5	-	-	TRBV6-4	TGTGCCAGCAGAGGCCTGGGGACACAAAGAGAAGAGACCCAGTACTTC	CASRGLGTQREETQYF
TRBJ2-1	-	TRBD2	TRBV13	TGTGCCAGCAGTTTCCGGTCTAGCGGGACCTACAATGAGCAGTTCTTC	CASSFRSSGTYNEQFF
TRBJ2-7	-	-	TRBV13	TGTGCCAGCAGCTTTGGACAGAGCTCCTACGAGCAGTACTTC	CASSFGQSSYEQYF
TRBJ1-1	few	-	TRBV6-5	TGTGCCAGCAGTTTCCAGGGTGACACTGAAGCTTTCTTT	CASSFQGDTEAFF
TRBJ1-2	-	-	TRBV5-6	TGTGCCAGCAGCTCCCCTGCTAACTATGGCTACACCTTC	CASSSPANYGYTF
TRBJ2-4	few	-	TRBV2	TGTGCCAGCAGAGCGGGTCTAGCCAAAAACATTCAGTACTTC	CASRAGLAKNIQYF
TRBJ1-2	few	-	TRBV4-3	TGCGCCAGCAGCCAAGATATCCCGACAGGAGGCTACACCTTC	CASSQDIPTGGYTF
TRBJ1-2	-	-	TRBV12-3/TRBV12-4	TGTGCCACAGCGACATCTAGCATCTATGGCTACACCTTC	CATATSSIYGYTF
TRBJ2-2	-	TRBD2	TRBV19	TGTGCCAGTAGTATATTCCGGGGGGGCGCTCCCGGGGAGCTGTTTTTT	CASSIFRGGAPGELFF